The rows below give T cell receptor beta chains drawn from one sample of a study of blood T cells in healthy people across ages. TCRdb reprocessed the 5' RACE reads with MiXCR, giving one entry per CDR3 protein. The sample lists about 630,000 distinct CDR3 sequences, roughly 21% occurring once. Source material: blood. The receptors come from a man between 65 and 85 years old in good health. The CDR3 runs from the conserved cysteine through the conserved F or W. A D gene is named only where the DNA matches it firmly. Rows may omit the clone size; those that give it use once, few, many or a size class.

abundance	len	d_gene	v_gene	j_gene	CDR3aa	CDR3nt
-	15	-	TRBV2	TRBJ2-3	CASSPTGTGTDTQYF	TGTGCCAGCAGTCCGACAGGGACTGGAACAGATACGCAGTATTTT
many	12	-	TRBV4-1	TRBJ1-1	CASSLRNTEAFF	TGCGCCAGCAGCCTTAGGAACACTGAAGCTTTCTTT
-	15	TRBD1	TRBV27	TRBJ2-5	CASRPGTGASETQYF	TGTGCCAGCAGGCCCGGGACAGGGGCTTCAGAGACCCAGTACTTC
many	14	-	TRBV18	TRBJ1-4	CASSPGRESEKLFF	TGTGCCAGCTCACCTGGCCGGGAGAGTGAAAAACTGTTTTTT
-	15	TRBD1	TRBV24-1	TRBJ2-7	CATSDPGQLTREQYF	TGTGCCACCAGTGACCCGGGACAGTTGACGAGGGAGCAGTACTTC
-	15	TRBD1	TRBV5-1	TRBJ2-3	CASSRADRVTDTQYF	TGCGCCAGCAGCCGGGCGGACAGGGTGACAGATACGCAGTATTTT
few	16	TRBD1	TRBV2	TRBJ1-5	CASSEARGRGNQPQHF	TGTGCCAGCAGTGAAGCCAGGGGCAGGGGGAATCAGCCCCAGCATTTT
-	15	TRBD1	TRBV9	TRBJ2-7	CASSAQGQGLYEQYF	TGTGCCAGCAGCGCCCAAGGACAGGGTCTCTACGAGCAGTACTTC
-	13	-	TRBV6-2/TRBV6-3	TRBJ1-5	CASRDSADQPQHF	TGTGCCAGCAGAGACAGCGCGGATCAGCCCCAGCATTTT
many	16	-	TRBV7-2	TRBJ2-5	CASSPESLGSLETQYF	TGTGCCAGCAGCCCAGAGAGCCTGGGGAGTTTGGAGACCCAGTACTTC
few	13	TRBD2	TRBV20-1	TRBJ2-1	CSASVAGTSAKYF	TGCAGTGCTAGCGTCGCAGGGACTAGCGCCAAGTACTTC